This T cell receptor (beta chain) derives from a study of early T cells in non-severe SARS-CoV-2 infection. Study information: Unsorted whole blood bulk RNA was sequenced, with unpaired chains.

Individual cDNA molecules each received unique molecular identifiers attached to them. MiXCR, applied by TCRdb to the 5' RACE reads, yields one record per CDR3 protein. The table lists around 60,000 distinct CDR3 sequences, 12% of them singletons. This clonotype was counted a few times. Per the germline V gene, CDR1 is MNHEY and CDR2 is SVGAGI. This CDR3 comprises 15 residues. V lost 0 bases and J lost 2, with 9 bases in between. V and J are TRBV6-5 and TRBJ2-3; perhaps TRBD2 as D (6 bases). Sequencing used whole blood. This receptor was obtained from an adult who was a healthcare worker with PCR-confirmed SARS-CoV-2 infection or an uninfected control (not recorded which). CDR3: CASSYSLAVTDTQYF. CDR3 in DNA: TGTGCCAGCAGTTACTCTTTAGCGGTCACAGATACGCAGTATTTT.